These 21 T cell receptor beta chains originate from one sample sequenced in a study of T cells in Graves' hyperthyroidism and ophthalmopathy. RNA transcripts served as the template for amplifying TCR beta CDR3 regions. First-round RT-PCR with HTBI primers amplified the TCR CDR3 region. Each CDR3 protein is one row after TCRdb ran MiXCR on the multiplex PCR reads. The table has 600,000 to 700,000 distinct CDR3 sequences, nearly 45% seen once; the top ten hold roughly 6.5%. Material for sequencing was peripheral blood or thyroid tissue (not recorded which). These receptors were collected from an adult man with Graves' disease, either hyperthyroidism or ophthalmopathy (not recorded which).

The CDR3 DNA sequence: TGTGCCAGCAGCCGGGACAACCTCTATGGCTACACCTTC. Its protein product is CASSRDNLYGYTF. The genes are TRBV5-8 and TRBJ1-2; perhaps TRBD1 as D (6 bases). The CDR3 runs to 13 residues. V dropped 4 bases and J dropped 4 bases, with 11 bases sitting between them. Germline CDR1 SGHTS, CDR2 YDEGEE.

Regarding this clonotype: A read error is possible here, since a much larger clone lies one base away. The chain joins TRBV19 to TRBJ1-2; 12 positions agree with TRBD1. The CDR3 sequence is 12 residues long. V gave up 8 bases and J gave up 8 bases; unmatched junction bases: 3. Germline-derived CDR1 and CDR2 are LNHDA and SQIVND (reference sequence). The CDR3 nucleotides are TGTGCCAGTTGGGACAGGGGGCAAGGCTACACCTTC. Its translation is CASWDRGQGYTF.

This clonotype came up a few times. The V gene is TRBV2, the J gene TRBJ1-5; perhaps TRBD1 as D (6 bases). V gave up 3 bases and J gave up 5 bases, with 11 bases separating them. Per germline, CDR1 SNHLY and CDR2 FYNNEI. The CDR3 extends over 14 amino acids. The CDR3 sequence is CASSEGHNDQPQHF. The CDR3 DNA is TGTGCCAGCAGTGAGGGACACAATGATCAGCCCCAGCATTTT.

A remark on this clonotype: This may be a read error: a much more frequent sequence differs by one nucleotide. Written as DNA, the CDR3 is TGTGCCAGCAGCCATCCGGGACTGGCCTACGAGCAGCACTTC. It encodes CASSHPGLAYEQHF. This chain uses TRBV11-2 with TRBJ2-7; D perhaps matches TRBD2 (6 bases). Germline V gives CDR1 SGHAT, CDR2 FQNNGV. This CDR3 is 14 amino acids long.

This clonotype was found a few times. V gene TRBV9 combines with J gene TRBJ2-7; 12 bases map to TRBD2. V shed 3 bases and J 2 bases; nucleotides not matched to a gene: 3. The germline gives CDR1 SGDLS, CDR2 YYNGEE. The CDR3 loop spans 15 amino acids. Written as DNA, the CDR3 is TGTGCCAGCAGCGACGGGACTAGCGGGCCCTACGAGCAGTACTTC. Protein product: CASSDGTSGPYEQYF. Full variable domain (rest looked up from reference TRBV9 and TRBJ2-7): DSGVTQTPKHLITATGQRVTLRCSPRSGDLSVYWYQQSLDQGLQFLIQYYNGEERAKGNILERFSAQQFPDLHSELNLSSLELGDSALYFCASSDGTSGPYEQYFGPGTRLTVT.

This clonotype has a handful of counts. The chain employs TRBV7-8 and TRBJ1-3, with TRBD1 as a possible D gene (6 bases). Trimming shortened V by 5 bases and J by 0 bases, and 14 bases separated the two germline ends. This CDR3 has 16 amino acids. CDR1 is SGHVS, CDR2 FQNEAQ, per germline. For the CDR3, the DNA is TGTGCCAGCAGCCAAGCTGGACAGAGCTCTGGAAACACCATATATTTT. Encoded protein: CASSQAGQSSGNTIYF.

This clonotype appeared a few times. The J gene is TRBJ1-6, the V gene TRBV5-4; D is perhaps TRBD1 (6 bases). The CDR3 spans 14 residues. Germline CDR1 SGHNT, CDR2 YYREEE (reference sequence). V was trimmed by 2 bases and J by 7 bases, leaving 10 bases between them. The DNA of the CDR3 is TGTGCCAGCAGCTTTGGACAGATGAATTCACCCCTCCACTTT. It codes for CASSFGQMNSPLHF.

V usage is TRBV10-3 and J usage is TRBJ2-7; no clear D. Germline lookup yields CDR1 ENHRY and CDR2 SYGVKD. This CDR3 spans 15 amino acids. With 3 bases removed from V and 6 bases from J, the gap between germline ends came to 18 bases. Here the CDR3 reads CAISEVGPASSEQYF. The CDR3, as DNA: TGTGCCATCAGTGAAGTAGGGCCAGCATCGTCCGAGCAGTACTTC.

CDR3: CASSREGQGTEAFF. Here the CDR3 DNA reads TGCGCCAGCAGCAGGGAGGGACAGGGGACTGAAGCTTTCTTT. The gene calls are TRBV5-1 and TRBJ1-1; the match to TRBD1 covers 10 bases. The CDR3 extends over 14 amino acids. The junction had 5 bases not matched to a gene; V was cut back by 4 bases and J by 5 bases. The germline CDR1 and CDR2 sequences are SGHRS and YFSETQ.

The CDR3 region is CASDVDLRNTIYF. CDR3 bases: TGTGCCAGCGATGTGGACCTACGAAACACCATATATTTT. This chain uses TRBV6-1 with TRBJ1-3; D not certain. In germline, CDR1 is MNHNS, CDR2 SASEGT. The CDR3 extends over 13 amino acids. The V end was cut by 8 bases, the J end by 5 bases, with 13 bases between.

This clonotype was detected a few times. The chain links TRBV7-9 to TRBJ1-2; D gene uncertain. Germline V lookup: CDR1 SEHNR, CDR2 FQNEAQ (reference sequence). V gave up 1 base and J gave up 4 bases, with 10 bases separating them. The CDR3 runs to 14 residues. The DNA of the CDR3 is TGTGCCAGCAGCTTAGACGGCAGACTCTATGGCTACACCTTC. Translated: CASSLDGRLYGYTF. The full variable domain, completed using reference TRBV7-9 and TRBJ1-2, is DTGVSQNPRHKITKRGQNVTFRCDPISEHNRLYWYRQTLGQGPEFLTYFQNEAQLEKSRLLSDRFSAERPKGSFSTLEIQRTEQGDSAMYLCASSLDGRLYGYTFGSGTRLTVV.

CDR3 bases: TGTGCCAGCAGCGGACGGTATGGCGGGGAGCTGTTTTTT. It yields the protein CASSGRYGGELFF. The chain uses TRBV12-3 or TRBV12-4 and TRBJ2-2, with D unresolved. The CDR3 is 13 residues long. V gave up 6 bases and J gave up 7 bases, with 12 bases separating them.

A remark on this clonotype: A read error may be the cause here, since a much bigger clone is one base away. The CDR3 loop reads CAASREGIPAYGYTF. As DNA, the CDR3 is TGTGCCGCCAGCAGAGAGGGAATCCCGGCCTATGGCTACACCTTC. V is TRBV15 and J is TRBJ1-2; D call uncertain. The CDR3 is 15 amino acids. Germline-derived CDR1 and CDR2 are LNHNV and YYDKDF (reference sequence). Using reference TRBV15 and TRBJ1-2 for the parts outside the CDR3, the full variable domain is DAMVIQNPRYQVTQFGKPVTLSCSQTLNHNVMYWYQQKSSQAPKLLFHYYDKDFNNEADTPDNFQSRRPNTSFCFLDIRSPGLGDTAMYLCAASREGIPAYGYTFGSGTRLTVV.

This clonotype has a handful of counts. CDR3 sequence reads: CSAPSRQGIYEQYF. Written as DNA, the CDR3 is TGCAGTGCTCCGTCCCGACAGGGAATCTACGAGCAGTACTTC. The chain employs TRBV20-1 and TRBJ2-7, with TRBD1 matching over 7 bases. This CDR3 spans 14 amino acids. Germline trimming cut 5 bases from V and 3 bases from J; bases unmatched to any gene: 10. The germline gives CDR1 DFQATT, CDR2 SNEGSKA (reference sequence).

DNA of the CDR3: TGTGCCAGCTCGCACGACAGGGGAGGTACTGAAGCTTTCTTT. Residues: CASSHDRGGTEAFF. The chain uses TRBV18 and TRBJ1-1, with 8 bases that match TRBD1. CDR3 length: 14 amino acids. J was trimmed by 5 bases and V by 6 bases; bases with no gene match: 8. Germline loops: CDR1 KGHSH, CDR2 LQKENI. Full variable domain (outside the CDR3, taken from reference TRBV18 and TRBJ1-1): NAGVMQNPRHLVRRRGQEARLRCSPMKGHSHVYWYRQLPEEGLKFMVYLQKENIIDESGMPKERFSAEFPKEGPSILRIQQVVRGDSAAYFCASSHDRGGTEAFFGQGTRLTVV.

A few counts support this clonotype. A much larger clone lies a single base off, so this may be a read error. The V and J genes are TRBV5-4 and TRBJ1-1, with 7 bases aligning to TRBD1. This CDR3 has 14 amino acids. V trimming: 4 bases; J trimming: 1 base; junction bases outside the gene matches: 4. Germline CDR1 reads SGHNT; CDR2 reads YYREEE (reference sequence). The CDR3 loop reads CASSTGTENTEAFF. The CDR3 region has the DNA TGTGCCAGCAGCACAGGGACAGAGAACACTGAAGCTTTCTTT.

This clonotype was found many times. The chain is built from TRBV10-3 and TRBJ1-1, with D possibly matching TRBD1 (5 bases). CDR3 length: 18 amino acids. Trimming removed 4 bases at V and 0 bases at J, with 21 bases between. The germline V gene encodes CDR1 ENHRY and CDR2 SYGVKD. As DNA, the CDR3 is TGTGCCATCAGTGGGCCGGGGGGGGAACTTGGCATGAACACTGAAGCTTTCTTT. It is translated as CAISGPGGELGMNTEAFF.

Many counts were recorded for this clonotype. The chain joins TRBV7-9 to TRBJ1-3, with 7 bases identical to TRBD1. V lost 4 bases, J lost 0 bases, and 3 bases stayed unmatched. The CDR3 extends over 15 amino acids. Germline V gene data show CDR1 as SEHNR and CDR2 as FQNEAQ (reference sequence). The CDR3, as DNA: TGTGCCAGCAGCTGGGGACAGCCCTCTGGAAACACCATATATTTT. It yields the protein CASSWGQPSGNTIYF.

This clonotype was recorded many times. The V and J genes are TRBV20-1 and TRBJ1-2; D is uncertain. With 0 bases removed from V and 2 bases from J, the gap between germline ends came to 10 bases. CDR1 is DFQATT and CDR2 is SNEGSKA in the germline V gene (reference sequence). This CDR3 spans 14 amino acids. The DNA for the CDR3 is TGCAGTGCTAGAGATTTCTCCGCCAACTATGGCTACACCTTC. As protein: CSARDFSANYGYTF.

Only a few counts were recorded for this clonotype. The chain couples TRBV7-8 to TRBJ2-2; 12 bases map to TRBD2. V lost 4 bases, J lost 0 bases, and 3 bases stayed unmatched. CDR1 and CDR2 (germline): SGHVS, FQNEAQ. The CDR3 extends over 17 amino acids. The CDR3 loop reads CASSSRLAGANTGELFF. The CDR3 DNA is TGTGCCAGCAGCTCCAGACTAGCGGGAGCGAACACCGGGGAGCTGTTTTTT.

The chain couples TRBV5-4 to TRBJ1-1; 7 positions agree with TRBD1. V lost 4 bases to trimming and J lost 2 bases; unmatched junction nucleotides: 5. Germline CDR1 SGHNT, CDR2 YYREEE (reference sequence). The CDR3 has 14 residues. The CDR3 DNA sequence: TGTGCCAGCAGCCGGGACAGTTATAACACTGAAGCTTTCTTT. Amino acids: CASSRDSYNTEAFF.